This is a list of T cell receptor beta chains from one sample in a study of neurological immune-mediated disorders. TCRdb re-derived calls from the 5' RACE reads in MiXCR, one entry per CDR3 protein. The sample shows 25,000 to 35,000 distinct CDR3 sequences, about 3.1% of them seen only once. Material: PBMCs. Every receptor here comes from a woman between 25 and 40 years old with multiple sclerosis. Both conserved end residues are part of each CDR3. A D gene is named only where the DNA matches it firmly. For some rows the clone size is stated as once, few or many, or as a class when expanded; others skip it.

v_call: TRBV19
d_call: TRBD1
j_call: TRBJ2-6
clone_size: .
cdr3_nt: TGTGCCAGCCGGGACAGGGGTAATTCCGGGGCCAACGTCCTGACTTTC
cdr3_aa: CASRDRGNSGANVLTF

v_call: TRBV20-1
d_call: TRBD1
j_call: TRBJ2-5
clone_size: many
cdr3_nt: TGCAGTGCTCCGAGACAGGGGGCGCGGGAGACCCAGTACTTC
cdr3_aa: CSAPRQGARETQYF

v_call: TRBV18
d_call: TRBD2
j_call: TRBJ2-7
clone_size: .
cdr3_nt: TGTGCCAGCTCACCGGGACTAGCGGGAGGTTTGGAGCAGTACTTC
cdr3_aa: CASSPGLAGGLEQYF

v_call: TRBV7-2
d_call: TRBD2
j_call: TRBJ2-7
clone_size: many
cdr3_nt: TGTGCCAGCAGCCCATTGACTAGCGGAGCCTACGAGCAGTACTTC
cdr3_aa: CASSPLTSGAYEQYF

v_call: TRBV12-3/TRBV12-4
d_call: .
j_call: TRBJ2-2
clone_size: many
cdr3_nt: TGTGCCAGCAGCCTCCCCCAGGGCCTGGTTGACACCGGGGAGCTGTTTTTT
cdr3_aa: CASSLPQGLVDTGELFF

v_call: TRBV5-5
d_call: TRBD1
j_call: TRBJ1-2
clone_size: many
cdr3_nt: TGTGCCAGCAGCTTTAGGGGACAGGATTATGGCTACACCTTC
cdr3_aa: CASSFRGQDYGYTF

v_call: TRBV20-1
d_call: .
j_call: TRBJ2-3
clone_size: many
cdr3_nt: TGCAGTGGGCAGGGTAGCACAGATACGCAGTATTTT
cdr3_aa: CSGQGSTDTQYF

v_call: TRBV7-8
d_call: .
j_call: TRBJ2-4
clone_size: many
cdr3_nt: TGTGCCAGCAGCCTTAGCAGGGTGGGTACGCGTCTGGCCAAAAACATTCAGTACTTC
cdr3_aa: CASSLSRVGTRLAKNIQYF

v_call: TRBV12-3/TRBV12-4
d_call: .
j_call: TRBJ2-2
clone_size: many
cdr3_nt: TGTGCCAGCAGTTCCGGGACCAAAACCGGGGAGCTGTTTTTT
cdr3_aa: CASSSGTKTGELFF

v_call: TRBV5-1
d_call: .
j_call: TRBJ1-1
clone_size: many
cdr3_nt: TGCGCCAGCAGCTTCGACATACCGCCCGGCACTGAAGCTTTCTTT
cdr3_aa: CASSFDIPPGTEAFF

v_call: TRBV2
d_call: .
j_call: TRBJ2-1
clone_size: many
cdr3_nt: TGTGCCAGCAGTGATCTTGCCCCAAAACTTACCATCTCCTACAATGAGCAGTTCTTC
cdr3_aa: CASSDLAPKLTISYNEQFF

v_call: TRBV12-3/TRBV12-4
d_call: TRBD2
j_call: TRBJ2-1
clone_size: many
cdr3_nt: TGTGCCACCCGGACTAGCGGGGACCTTGGTGAGCAGTTCTTC
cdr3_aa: CATRTSGDLGEQFF

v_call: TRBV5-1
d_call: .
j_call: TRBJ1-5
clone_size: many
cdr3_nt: TGCGCCAGCAGCCCGGTGCCCAATCAGCCCCAGCATTTT
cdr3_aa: CASSPVPNQPQHF

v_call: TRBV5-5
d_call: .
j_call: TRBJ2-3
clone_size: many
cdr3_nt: TGTGCCAGCAGCTTGGTCCCGGGCAATACGCAGTATTTT
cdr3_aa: CASSLVPGNTQYF

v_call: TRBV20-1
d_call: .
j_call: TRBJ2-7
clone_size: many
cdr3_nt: TGCAGTGCGGGGGACGGCTACGAGCAGTACTTC
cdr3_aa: CSAGDGYEQYF

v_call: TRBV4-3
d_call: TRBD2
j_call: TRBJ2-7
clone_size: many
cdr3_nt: TGCGCCAGCAGCCAAAGCTATAGCGGGCCCACCTACGAGCAGTACTTC
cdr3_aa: CASSQSYSGPTYEQYF

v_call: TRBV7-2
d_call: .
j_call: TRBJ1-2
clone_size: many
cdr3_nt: TGTGCCAGCAGCTTATCGGGGCTCGGTGGCTACACCTTC
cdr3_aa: CASSLSGLGGYTF

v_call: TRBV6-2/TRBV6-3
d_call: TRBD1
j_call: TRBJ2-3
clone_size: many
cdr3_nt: TGTGCCAGCAGTTACGACAAGACAGGGAGTTACGGTTGGGATACGCAGTATTTT
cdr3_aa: CASSYDKTGSYGWDTQYF

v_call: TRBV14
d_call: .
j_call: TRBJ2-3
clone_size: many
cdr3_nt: TGTGCCAGCAGCCAAGATAATGGAGATACGCAGTATTTT
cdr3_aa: CASSQDNGDTQYF

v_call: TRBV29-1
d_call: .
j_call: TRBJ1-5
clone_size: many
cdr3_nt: TGCAGCGTTGCACCGACGAGCAATCAGCCCCAGCATTTT
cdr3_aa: CSVAPTSNQPQHF

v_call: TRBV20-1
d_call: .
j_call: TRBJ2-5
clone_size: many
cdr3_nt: TGCAGTGCTAGGGGAGGGACAGCAGAGACCCAGTACTTC
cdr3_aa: CSARGGTAETQYF

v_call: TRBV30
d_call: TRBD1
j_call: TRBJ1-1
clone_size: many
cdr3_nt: TGTGCCTGGATTAGATCCGGGACAGGGGCGGCTTTCTTT
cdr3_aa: CAWIRSGTGAAFF

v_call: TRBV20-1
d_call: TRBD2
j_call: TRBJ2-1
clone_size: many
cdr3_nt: TGCAGTGCTAGAGATCCCTCACCTAGCGGGTTTTACAATGAGCAGTTCTTC
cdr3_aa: CSARDPSPSGFYNEQFF

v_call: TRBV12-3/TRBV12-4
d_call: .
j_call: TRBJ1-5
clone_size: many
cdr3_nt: TGTGCCAGCAGTTCGGACCTTGACAATCAGCCCCAGCATTTT
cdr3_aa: CASSSDLDNQPQHF

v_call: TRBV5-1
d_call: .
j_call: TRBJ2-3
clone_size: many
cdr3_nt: TGCGCCAGCAGCTCTCCCCGCGGCGGAGATACGCAGTATTTT
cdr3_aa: CASSSPRGGDTQYF

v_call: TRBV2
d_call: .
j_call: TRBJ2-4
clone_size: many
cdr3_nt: TGTGCCAGCAAAAGGGTATTGTCGGAAAACATTCAGTACTTC
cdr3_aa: CASKRVLSENIQYF

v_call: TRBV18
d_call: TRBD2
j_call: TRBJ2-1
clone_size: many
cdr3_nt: TGTGCCAGCTCACCAGATTACGGGACTAGGTTGTTTAATGAGCAGTTCTTC
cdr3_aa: CASSPDYGTRLFNEQFF

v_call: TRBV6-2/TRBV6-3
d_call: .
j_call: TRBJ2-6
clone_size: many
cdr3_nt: TGTGCCAGCAGTTACAACTCTGGGGCCAACGTCCTGACTTTC
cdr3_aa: CASSYNSGANVLTF

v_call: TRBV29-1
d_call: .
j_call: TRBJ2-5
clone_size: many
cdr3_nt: TGCAGCGTTGAAGTGGGGAGACTAAGGTACTTC
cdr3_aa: CSVEVGRLRYF

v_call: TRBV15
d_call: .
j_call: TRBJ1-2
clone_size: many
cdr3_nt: TGTGCCACCAGCCTCCGATCCTATGGCTACACCTTC
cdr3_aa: CATSLRSYGYTF

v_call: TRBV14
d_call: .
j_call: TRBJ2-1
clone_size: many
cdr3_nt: TGTGCCAGCAGCCAGCTCCTACCCAGCATTGACTCCTACAATGAGCAGTTCTTC
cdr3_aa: CASSQLLPSIDSYNEQFF

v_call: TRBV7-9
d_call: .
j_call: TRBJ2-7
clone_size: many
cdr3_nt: TGTGCCAGCAGCCTCAAAGGAGGCGTTGGGGCTAGCTCCTACGAGCAGTACTTC
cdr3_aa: CASSLKGGVGASSYEQYF

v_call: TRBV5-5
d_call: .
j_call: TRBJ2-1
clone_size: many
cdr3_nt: TGTGCCAGCAGCTTCCTACAAACGGGGCGCCTCTATTCCTACAATGAGCAGTTCTTC
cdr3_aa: CASSFLQTGRLYSYNEQFF

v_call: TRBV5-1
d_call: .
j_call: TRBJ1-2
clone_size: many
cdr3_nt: TGCGCCAGCAGCTTGAGCGGATACCCGTATGGCTACACCTTC
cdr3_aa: CASSLSGYPYGYTF

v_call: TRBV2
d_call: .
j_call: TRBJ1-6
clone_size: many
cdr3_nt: TGTGCCAGCAGTCCCCCCGGGCGGTCACCCCTCAACTTT
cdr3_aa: CASSPPGRSPLNF

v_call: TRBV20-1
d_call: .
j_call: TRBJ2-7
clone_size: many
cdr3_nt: TGCAGTGCTAGTGTGGATGGGGCCCCCCCGAGAGGCGAGCAGTACTTC
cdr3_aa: CSASVDGAPPRGEQYF

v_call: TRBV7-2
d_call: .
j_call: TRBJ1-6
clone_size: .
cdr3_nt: TGTGCCAGCAGCCCGGATGGGGTGTCACCCCTCCACTTT
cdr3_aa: CASSPDGVSPLHF

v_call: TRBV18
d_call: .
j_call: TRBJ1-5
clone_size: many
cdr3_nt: TGTGCCAGCTCACCTCCCTCAGGCTCGAATCAGCCCCAGCATTTT
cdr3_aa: CASSPPSGSNQPQHF

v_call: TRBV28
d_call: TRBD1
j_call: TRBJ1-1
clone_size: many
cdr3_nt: TGTGCCAGCGTACCGAACAGGGGTAACACTGAAGCTTTCTTT
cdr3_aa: CASVPNRGNTEAFF

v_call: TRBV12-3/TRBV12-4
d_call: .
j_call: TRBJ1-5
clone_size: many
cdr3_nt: TGTGCCAGCACCAGGGGCTATAGCAATCAGCCCCAGCATTTT
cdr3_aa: CASTRGYSNQPQHF

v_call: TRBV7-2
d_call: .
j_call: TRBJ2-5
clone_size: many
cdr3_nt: TGTGCCAGCAGCTTAGCCGGACTGGCCGAGACCCAGTACTTC
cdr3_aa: CASSLAGLAETQYF

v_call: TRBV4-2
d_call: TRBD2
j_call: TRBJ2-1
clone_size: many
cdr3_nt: TGTGCCAGCAGCCAAGGGACTAGCGGGAACAATGAGCAGTTCTTC
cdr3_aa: CASSQGTSGNNEQFF

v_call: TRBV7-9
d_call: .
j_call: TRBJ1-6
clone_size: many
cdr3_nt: TGTGCCAGCAGCTTGGAGGATTCACCCCTCCACTTT
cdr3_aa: CASSLEDSPLHF

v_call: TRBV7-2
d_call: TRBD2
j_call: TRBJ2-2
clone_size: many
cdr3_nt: TGTGCCAGCAGCTTAATCTATAGCGGGAGGTCCGGGGAGCTGTTTTTT
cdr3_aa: CASSLIYSGRSGELFF

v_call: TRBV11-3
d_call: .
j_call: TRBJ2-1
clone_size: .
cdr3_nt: TGTGCCAGCAGTTTCACCCGGCCTACGGAGAATGAGCAGTTCTTC
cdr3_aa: CASSFTRPTENEQFF

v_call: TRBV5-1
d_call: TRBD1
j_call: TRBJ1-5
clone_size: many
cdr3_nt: TGCGCCAGCAGCGCGGGACAGGGAACGGGGCAGCCCCAGCATTTT
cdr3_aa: CASSAGQGTGQPQHF

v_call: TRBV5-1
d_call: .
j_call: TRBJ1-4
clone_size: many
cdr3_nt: TGCGCCAGCAGCTTGGCCGGGCAGGGGAGAGAGGAAAAACTGTTTTTT
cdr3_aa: CASSLAGQGREEKLFF

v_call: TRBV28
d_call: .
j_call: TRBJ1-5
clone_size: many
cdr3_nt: TGTGCCAGCAGTTTACGGAATCAGCCCCAGCATTTT
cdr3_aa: CASSLRNQPQHF

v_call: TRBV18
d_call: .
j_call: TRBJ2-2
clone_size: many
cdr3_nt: TGTGCCAGCTCACATGGGTTCGGGGAGCTGTTTTTT
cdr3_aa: CASSHGFGELFF

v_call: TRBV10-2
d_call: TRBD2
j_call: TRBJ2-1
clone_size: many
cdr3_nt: TGCGCCAGCAGTTCCGTCGGACTAGCGGTTGAGCAGTTCTTC
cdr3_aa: CASSSVGLAVEQFF

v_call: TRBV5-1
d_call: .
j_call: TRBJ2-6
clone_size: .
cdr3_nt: TGCGCCAGCAGCTTGCCGGGGTCCGGGGCCAACGTCCTGACTTTC
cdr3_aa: CASSLPGSGANVLTF

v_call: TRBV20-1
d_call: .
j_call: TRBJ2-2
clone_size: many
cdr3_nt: TGCAGTGCTGGGACTTTAGCGAACACCGGGGAGCTGTTTTTT
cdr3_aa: CSAGTLANTGELFF

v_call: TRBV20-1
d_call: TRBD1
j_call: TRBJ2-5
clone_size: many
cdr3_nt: TGCAGTGCTAGAGATCCAGGGGGCGAAGAGACCCAGTACTTC
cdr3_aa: CSARDPGGEETQYF